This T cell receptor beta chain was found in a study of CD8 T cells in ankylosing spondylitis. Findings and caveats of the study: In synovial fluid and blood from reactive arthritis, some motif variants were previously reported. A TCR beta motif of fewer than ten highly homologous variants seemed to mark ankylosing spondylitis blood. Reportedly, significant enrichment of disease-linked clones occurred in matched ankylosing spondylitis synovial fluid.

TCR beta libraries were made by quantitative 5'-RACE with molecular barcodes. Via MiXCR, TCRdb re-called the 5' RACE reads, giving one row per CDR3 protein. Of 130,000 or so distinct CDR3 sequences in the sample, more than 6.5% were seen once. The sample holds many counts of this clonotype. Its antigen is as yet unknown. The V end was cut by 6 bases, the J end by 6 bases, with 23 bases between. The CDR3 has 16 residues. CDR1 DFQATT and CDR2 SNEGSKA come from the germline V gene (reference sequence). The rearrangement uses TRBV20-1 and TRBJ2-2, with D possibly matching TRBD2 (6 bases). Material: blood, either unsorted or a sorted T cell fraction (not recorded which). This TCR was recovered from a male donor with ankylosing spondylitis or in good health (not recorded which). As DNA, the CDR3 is TGCAGTGCACCCCACGGAGGGCGGAATAGGGCCGGGGAGCTGTTTTTT. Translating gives CSAPHGGRNRAGELFF.